One and the same sample provided the 21 T cell receptor beta chains below, sequenced in a study of post-analysis software for immune sequencing data. Notes on the study in general: Patients used several TRBV segments, including TRBV5-6, TRBV5-1 and TRBV20-1, more often than controls.

Unique-molecular-identifier-tagged TCR beta cDNA libraries were used. MiXCR was run by TCRdb on the PCR reads, yielding one entry per CDR3 protein. The sample lists approximately 250,000 distinct CDR3 sequences; 35% to 40% were seen once. These receptors' targets are unknown. The sequenced sample consisted of blood. All receptors come from a girl aged 5 to 17 with multiple sclerosis.

The V call is TRBV27, the J call TRBJ1-3; TRBD1 aligns across 8 bases. The J segment lost 4 bases and the V segment lost 5 bases, leaving 10 bases of the junction unmatched. The CDR3 sequence is 16 residues long. Germline CDR1 reads MNHEY; CDR2 reads SMNVEV (reference sequence). The CDR3 here is CASSLTQGARGNTIYF. In DNA form, the CDR3 reads TGTGCCAGCAGTCTAACCCAGGGGGCGCGCGGAAACACCATATATTTT.

V usage is TRBV12-3 or TRBV12-4 and J usage is TRBJ1-3; D is perhaps TRBD1 (5 bases). This CDR3 is 14 amino acids long. V gave up 3 bases and J gave up 2 bases, with 8 bases separating them. CDR3 sequence reads: CASSFIGAGNTIYF. The DNA for the CDR3 is TGTGCCAGCAGTTTCATAGGGGCTGGAAACACCATATATTTT.

This rearrangement joins TRBV24-1 to TRBJ2-5; 8 nucleotides line up with TRBD1. Unmatched junction bases numbered 11, after V lost 4 bases and J lost 5 bases. The CDR3 totals 16 residues. Germline-derived CDR1 and CDR2 are KGHDR and SFDVKD. The CDR3 is CATSDPGQGIWETQYF. The CDR3 DNA sequence: TGTGCCACCAGTGACCCAGGACAGGGTATTTGGGAGACCCAGTACTTC.

The chain links TRBV4-1 to TRBJ1-5; D is unclear. Germline values: CDR1 MGHRA, CDR2 YSYEKL. The CDR3 runs 16 residues. V gave up 1 base and J gave up 0 bases, with 10 bases separating them. CDR3 sequence (DNA): TGCGCCAGCAGCCAAGTGGTGGGCTATAGCAATCAGCCCCAGCATTTT. Translating it yields CASSQVVGYSNQPQHF.

This chain uses TRBV9 with TRBJ2-3; a possible D gene is TRBD2 (6 bases). CDR1 and CDR2 (germline): SGDLS, YYNGEE. The CDR3 covers 16 residues. V dropped 1 base and J dropped 1 base, with 13 bases sitting between them. The CDR3 sequence: CASSVSGGPRTDTQYF. The CDR3 DNA reads as TGTGCCAGCAGCGTATCAGGAGGGCCCCGCACAGATACGCAGTATTTT.

This clonotype was observed at least ten times. The V call is TRBV5-1, the J call TRBJ2-1; D is possibly TRBD1 (5 bases). Germline values: CDR1 SGHRS, CDR2 YFSETQ. With 3 bases removed from V and 0 bases from J, the gap between germline ends came to 7 bases. The CDR3 runs to 14 residues. The CDR3 spells CASSSDSSYNEQFF. CDR3 coding DNA: TGCGCCAGCAGCTCCGACAGCTCCTACAATGAGCAGTTCTTC.

There are a few counts of this clonotype. A much bigger clone sits one base away, suggesting this may be a read error. The rearrangement joins TRBV29-1 to TRBJ2-1; D is possibly TRBD1 (6 bases). The J call may be mistaken, given a closer DNA end match to TRBJ2-7. CDR1 is SQVTM, CDR2 ANQGSEA, per germline. This CDR3 has 17 residues. As DNA, the CDR3 is TGCAGCGCCGGCCCCGTGTTAACAGGGATTTCCTACAATGAGCAGTACTTC. It codes for CSAGPVLTGISYNEQYF.

The chain links TRBV7-9 to TRBJ2-2; 10 bases line up with TRBD2. CDR1 is SEHNR and CDR2 is FQNEAQ in the germline V gene (reference sequence). The CDR3 has 15 residues. Trimming removed 3 bases from V and 5 bases from J; junction bases left unmatched: 3. In DNA, the CDR3 is TGTGCCAGCAGCTTCCTAGCGGGAGCTACCGGGGAGCTGTTTTTT. Its translation is CASSFLAGATGELFF.

A few counts support this clonotype. The chain has TRBV13 and TRBJ2-1, with no clear D. This CDR3 comprises 13 residues. CDR1 is PRHDT, CDR2 FYEKMQ, per germline (reference sequence). Trimming took 5 bases from V and 7 from J, leaving 12 bases between them. CDR3 residues: CASSPPARNEQFF. DNA of the CDR3: TGTGCCAGCAGCCCCCCAGCGCGAAATGAGCAGTTCTTC. Drawing the rest from reference TRBV13 and TRBJ2-1, the complete variable domain is AAGVIQSPRHLIKEKRETATLKCYPIPRHDTVYWYQQGPGQDPQFLISFYEKMQSDKGSIPDRFSAQQFSDYHSELNMSSLELGDSALYFCASSPPARNEQFFGPGTRLTVL.

This clonotype was counted at least ten times. The chain has TRBV20-1 and TRBJ1-2; D not resolved. CDR1 DFQATT and CDR2 SNEGSKA come from the germline V gene (reference sequence). Trimming took off 1 base at V and 6 bases at J, with 9 bases between the two ends. This CDR3 has 12 residues. The CDR3 loop is CSARAGLNGYTF. In nucleotides, the CDR3 is TGCAGTGCTAGAGCCGGGCTCAATGGCTACACCTTC.

The chain uses TRBV5-1 and TRBJ2-1, with D unclear. With 0 bases removed from V and 8 bases from J, the gap between germline ends came to 21 bases. Germline CDR1 SGHRS, CDR2 YFSETQ. This CDR3 contains 17 residues. As DNA, the CDR3 is TGCGCCAGCAGCTTGGATCCAGGAACCCTCCGGTCACATGAGCAGTTCTTC. It translates to CASSLDPGTLRSHEQFF.

The chain recombines TRBV29-1 with TRBJ2-3, with TRBD2 matching 8 bases. CDR3 size: 18 residues. V shed 1 base and J 0 bases; nucleotides not matched to a gene: 12. Germline-derived CDR1 and CDR2 are SQVTM and ANQGSEA. CDR3 sequence (DNA): TGCAGCGTTGAAGCCGGAGGACTAGCAGACTTTAGCACAGATACGCAGTATTTT. This translates into CSVEAGGLADFSTDTQYF.

Remarks on this clonotype: Just one base apart from a much larger clone, this may be a read error. Lacking the conserved final phenylalanine or tryptophan, this CDR3 likely reflects a read error. This chain connects TRBV3-1 to TRBJ2-1, with TRBD2 matching 8 bases. Germline lookup yields CDR1 LGHDT and CDR2 YNNKEL (reference sequence). The CDR3 runs 17 residues. V shed 2 bases and J 7 bases; nucleotides not matched to a gene: 13. CDR3 loop: CASSQSSGTRGGNEQFS. CDR3 coding DNA: TGTGCCAGCAGCCAAAGTTCCGGGACTAGGGGTGGGAATGAGCAGTTCTCC.

At least ten counts were recorded for this clonotype. The chain links TRBV28 to TRBJ2-5; 8 nucleotides line up with TRBD2. Germline CDR1 and CDR2: MDHEN and SYDVKM. After removal of 1 base from V and 3 bases from J, the junction contained 7 bases not matched to a gene. The CDR3 sequence is 16 residues long. CDR3 residues: CASSLYREGWEETQYF. The CDR3 DNA follows: TGTGCCAGCAGTTTATATCGGGAGGGGTGGGAAGAGACCCAGTACTTC.

This clonotype was recorded at least ten times. This chain uses TRBV20-1 with TRBJ2-3; D call uncertain. The CDR3 runs 13 residues. Germline CDR1 DFQATT, CDR2 SNEGSKA (reference sequence). Trimming stripped 6 bases from V and 0 bases from J, with 10 bases between. The CDR3 loop is CSAWIASTDTQYF. CDR3 sequence (DNA): TGCAGTGCCTGGATCGCTAGCACAGATACGCAGTATTTT.

The genes are TRBV28 and TRBJ1-3; D not resolved. V lost 4 bases and J 7 bases, leaving 11 bases between the germline ends. The CDR3 sequence is 13 residues long. Germline V gene sequence: CDR1 MDHEN, CDR2 SYDVKM. CDR3 bases: TGTGCCAGCAGTTCCCCGGGCGGGAACACCATATATTTT. It encodes CASSSPGGNTIYF.

V and J are TRBV10-3 and TRBJ2-3, with 7 bases matching TRBD1. Trimming removed 2 bases from V and 2 bases from J; junction bases left unmatched: 19. Germline V gene sequence: CDR1 ENHRY, CDR2 SYGVKD. CDR3 length: 20 amino acids. The CDR3 reads CAISEPTRTDRRLYTDTQYF. CDR3 sequence (DNA): TGTGCCATCAGTGAGCCTACAAGGACGGACAGGCGACTATACACAGATACGCAGTATTTT.

This clonotype appeared many times. The V call is TRBV7-9, the J call TRBJ2-5; 10 bases are shared with TRBD2. The ends lost 7 bases at V and 4 bases at J; junction bases unmatched: 12. CDR3 size: 16 residues. Per the germline V gene, CDR1 is SEHNR and CDR2 is FQNEAQ (reference sequence). The CDR3 protein is CASNPPRLAGAETQYF. CDR3 DNA sequence: TGTGCCAGCAACCCACCCAGGCTAGCGGGAGCAGAGACCCAGTACTTC.

This clonotype was recorded many times. The chain carries TRBV20-1 and TRBJ1-5, with D unclear. The CDR3 is made up of 13 amino acids. Germline V gene data show CDR1 as DFQATT and CDR2 as SNEGSKA (reference sequence). The V end was cut by 3 bases, the J end by 0 bases, with 6 bases between. The CDR3 DNA sequence: TGCAGTGCTAGGTTCCGTAGCAATCAGCCCCAGCATTTT. Its translation is CSARFRSNQPQHF.

This clonotype was found a few times. At one boundary the junction diverges from the germline segment, which might be a read error. CDR3 sequence reads: CSVSLGQGPYNEQVF. For the CDR3, the DNA is TGCAGCGTTAGTCTAGGGCAGGGCCCCTACAATGAGCAGGTCTTC. The chain is built from TRBV29-1 and TRBJ2-1; the D gene is possibly TRBD1 (5 bases). The germline gives CDR1 SQVTM, CDR2 ANQGSEA. This CDR3 contains 15 residues.

The gene calls are TRBV10-3 and TRBJ1-5; D unresolved. Trimming took off 8 bases at V and 3 bases at J, with 8 bases between the two ends. CDR1 and CDR2 (germline): ENHRY, SYGVKD. This CDR3 is 12 amino acids long. The DNA of the CDR3 is TGTGCCATCGGGCAACCCAATCAGCCCCAGCATTTT. This translates into CAIGQPNQPQHF.